These T cell receptor beta chains were read from a single sample in a study of T cell repertoires in cytomegalovirus infection. In TCRdb, the reads were re-called with MiXCR into one record per CDR3 protein. The sample contains some 130,000 distinct CDR3 sequences, 7% to 10% of which appear only once. The sample taken for sequencing was PBMCs. These receptors all come from a human donor in good health (CMV status not recorded). Some clones in this sample may be carry-over from other donors' samples. Both conserved end residues are part of each CDR3. A D gene is named only where the DNA matches it firmly. Clone sizes are given selectively: once, few, many, or a class where the clone is expanded.

D gene,V gene,J gene,clone size,CDR3 DNA,CDR3 protein
.,TRBV5-1,TRBJ1-2,few,TGCGCCAGCAGCCCCACAGGGAGGTGGGATGGCTACACCTTC,CASSPTGRWDGYTF
.,TRBV7-3,TRBJ2-1,many,TGTGCCAGCAGCCCCGCGGCGGACCGTGGGTATGAGCAGTTCTTC,CASSPAADRGYEQFF
.,TRBV15,TRBJ1-5,.,TGTGCCACCAGCATGGAGACGTCGGGAGGTCAGCCCCAGCATTTT,CATSMETSGGQPQHF
.,TRBV20-1,TRBJ1-5,few,TGCAGTGCAAGAGGGGCAGAATATCAGCCCCAGCATTTT,CSARGAEYQPQHF
.,TRBV7-2,TRBJ2-5,many,TGTGCCAGCAGCTTACGGCCTTCGGTCAAAAAGACCCAGTACTTC,CASSLRPSVKKTQYF
.,TRBV23-1,TRBJ2-1,few,TGCGCCAGCAGTCAATTTAGTGGCGGATTCAATGAGCAGTTCTTC,CASSQFSGGFNEQFF
TRBD1,TRBV7-8,TRBJ2-3,.,TGTGCCAGCAGCTTATGGGACAGGGGAACAGATACGCAGTATTTT,CASSLWDRGTDTQYF
.,TRBV7-2,TRBJ2-3,many,TGTGCCAGCAGCCTCCCAACCCTGGTCACAGATACGCAGTATTTT,CASSLPTLVTDTQYF
.,TRBV28,TRBJ2-7,.,TGTGCCAGCAGCCTGCCTGATCTGGAGGAGCAGTACTTC,CASSLPDLEEQYF
TRBD2,TRBV7-2,TRBJ2-7,many,TGTGCCAGCAGCTTAGTTAGCGGGGGGGGCCAACCTTACGAGCAGTACTTC,CASSLVSGGGQPYEQYF
.,TRBV7-2,TRBJ1-1,many,TGTGCCAGCAGCCCTACCCAGAACACTGAAGCTTTCTTT,CASSPTQNTEAFF
.,TRBV11-1,TRBJ1-6,many,TGTGCCAGCAGCGTCGGCTACTCCTATTCACCCCTCCACTTT,CASSVGYSYSPLHF
.,TRBV28,TRBJ1-5,many,TGTGCCAGCAGTTTATGGGGTCCTCCCCAGCATTTT,CASSLWGPPQHF
.,TRBV20-1,TRBJ2-3,.,TGCAGTGCTAGTGGGAGGACTACCTTCCCAGATACGCAGTATTTT,CSASGRTTFPDTQYF
TRBD1,TRBV5-1,TRBJ1-1,.,TGCGCCAGCAGCAAGGACAGGTTGAACACTGAAGCTTTCTTT,CASSKDRLNTEAFF
TRBD1,TRBV7-8,TRBJ1-5,many,TGTGCCAGCAGCTTTGGGACAGGCCTGAATCAGCCCCAGCATTTT,CASSFGTGLNQPQHF
.,TRBV28,TRBJ1-5,few,TGTGCCAGCAGTTTAGGGGTGGTAGGGTCATTTCAGCCCCAGCATTTT,CASSLGVVGSFQPQHF
.,TRBV3-1,TRBJ1-5,.,TGTGCCAGCAGCCAGAGAGTAGGGGACCTAAGCAATCAGCCCCAGCATTTT,CASSQRVGDLSNQPQHF
TRBD1,TRBV2,TRBJ2-5,.,TGTGCCAGCAGGAGGGGACAGGGTAGGGAGACCCAGTACTTC,CASRRGQGRETQYF
.,TRBV18,TRBJ2-5,many,TGTGCCAGCTCACCAAAGTCCAATCAAGAGACCCAGTACTTC,CASSPKSNQETQYF
.,TRBV20-1,TRBJ1-6,.,TGCAGTGCTAGAGGGCGGGGGGGAAATAATTCACCCCTCAACTTT,CSARGRGGNNSPLNF
.,TRBV18,TRBJ2-3,few,TGTGCCAGCTCACCAGTTGACCCACGAGTCTGGGGTACGCAGTATTTT,CASSPVDPRVWGTQYF
TRBD1,TRBV28,TRBJ1-4,many,TGTGCCAGCCGTAGGGGGCCTGCAACTAATGAAAAACTGTTTTTT,CASRRGPATNEKLFF
.,TRBV28,TRBJ2-2,many,TGTGCCAGCAGTACCCCGACAGTCACCGGGGAGCTGTTTTTT,CASSTPTVTGELFF
TRBD2,TRBV2,TRBJ2-1,many,TGTGCCAGCAGGGCTACTAGCGGGGCTGGCAATGAGCAGTTCTTC,CASRATSGAGNEQFF
.,TRBV5-1,TRBJ1-5,.,TGCGCCAGCAGCTTGGTCGGACTGAACAATCAGCCCCAGCATTTT,CASSLVGLNNQPQHF
.,TRBV28,TRBJ2-7,many,TGTGCCAGCAGTTTAAGTGCAGGGGGGAACTACGAGCAGTACTTC,CASSLSAGGNYEQYF
.,TRBV15,TRBJ1-1,many,TGTGCCACCAGCCCTCAAGGGATCGAAGCTTTCTTT,CATSPQGIEAFF
TRBD2,TRBV7-2,TRBJ2-3,many,TGTGCCAGCAGCTTGGGACTAGCCACAGATACGCAGTATTTT,CASSLGLATDTQYF
.,TRBV4-1,TRBJ1-1,many,TGCGCCAGCAGCCAAAAGGGTCATACTGAAGCTTTCTTT,CASSQKGHTEAFF
.,TRBV29-1,TRBJ2-2,many,TGCAGCGTGACAACGCCCGGGGAGCTGTTTTTT,CSVTTPGELFF
.,TRBV6-4,TRBJ2-1,.,TGTGCCAGCAGTAATAACTACAATGAGCAGTTCTTC,CASSNNYNEQFF
.,TRBV7-2,TRBJ1-3,many,TGTGCCAGCACCGAAGGTCTCTCTGGAAACACCATATATTTT,CASTEGLSGNTIYF